This is a list of T cell receptor beta chains from one sample in a study of early stage breast cancer tumors. Some clones are missing from TCRdb's copy, which holds only in-frame ones; the method was immunoSEQ multiplex PCR. The repertoire has some 41,000 clones, about 73% of them found once; the top ten carry 7.2%. Sequencing was performed on blood. These receptors were obtained from a person in their fifties or sixties with breast cancer. The CDR3 runs from the conserved cysteine through the conserved F or W. Each record gives: V gene, CDR3 protein.

>TRBV2
CASSEASTGSPYF
>TRBV10-3
CAIRQGTSGRYEQYF
>TRBV7-9
CASSLSTANTEAFF
>TRBV7-9
CASSPGGNQPQHF
>TRBV10-3
CAISEDLSGNGYTF
>TRBV7-9
CASSYRDRGQETQYF
>TRBV19
CASSTDRENYGYTF
>TRBV19
CASSGDHLGLAGALTDTQYF
>TRBV5-4
CASSTPREGNYEQYF
>TRBV5-6
CASSGAGIGGNEQFF
>TRBV7-2
CASSWRVEAEAFF
>TRBV9
CASSAPGSYNEQFF
>TRBV7-8
CASSLGTGQGTEQFF
>TRBV7-3
CASRTEEGQWEQYF
>TRBV5-1
CASSRDSAGELFF
>TRBV11-2
CASSFFDTQYF
>TRBV11-2
CASSAYAGYNEQFF
>TRBV7-8
CASSRPVGGGNTDTQYF
>TRBV27
CASSANRATETQYF
>TRBV4-2
CASSQYTGTSNEQFF
>TRBV4-3
CASSQWASGETGELFF
>TRBV2
CASSGAAGQETQYF
>TRBV7-8
CASSSITVEQYF
>TRBV7-9
CASSFRGYGYTF
>TRBV6-1
CATDRAERNIQYF
>TRBV29-1
CSVPSYEQYF
>TRBV6-6
CASSQQGREQYF
>TRBV5-1
CASSLSGGDVFEAFF
>TRBV15
CATSSEAQGKDTQYF
>TRBV7-8
CASSSGQPVEAFF
>TRBV29-1
CSVRGGSTDTQYF
>TRBV9
CASSASGGHRTDTQYF
>TRBV6-1
CASSESGAGNTIYF
>TRBV7-9
CASSSLRAGYTF
>TRBV5-1
CASSPDGVPNQPQHF
>TRBV27
CASSLQETTSYNEQFF
>TRBV6-1
CASSITGSDTQYF
>TRBV7-8
CASSPGQTLAKNIQYF
>TRBV7-8
CASSHNRLFGDRYYEQYF